A single sample is the source of the 23 T cell receptor beta chains below, sequenced in a study of T cells after yellow fever vaccination. Each CDR3 protein is one row after TCRdb ran MiXCR on the 5' RACE reads. The sample has over 130,000 distinct CDR3 sequences, about 8% seen once. Sequenced here: CD4+ T cells sorted from PBMCs, sampled 5 days after the yellow fever booster vaccination. The receptors originated from a man aged 30 to 45 who received the YFV17D yellow fever vaccine.

This clonotype was counted many times. The chain employs TRBV5-6 and TRBJ1-1; D gene uncertain. Trimming took 0 bases from V and 3 from J, leaving 6 bases between them. The CDR3 is made up of 13 amino acids. The germline V gene encodes CDR1 SGHDT and CDR2 YYEEEE. In DNA form, the CDR3 reads TGTGCCAGCAGCTTGGGAAAGGACACTGAAGCTTTCTTT. Its translation is CASSLGKDTEAFF.

This clonotype has a count of ten or more. This rearrangement joins TRBV10-2 to TRBJ2-7, with TRBD2 matching over 12 bases. V was clipped by 5 bases and J by 6 bases; unmatched bases: 5. The CDR3 length is 14 residues. From germline, CDR1 is WSHSY and CDR2 SAAADI. The CDR3 here is CASSTTSGSREQYF. In DNA form, the CDR3 reads TGCGCCAGCAGTACGACTAGCGGGAGTCGCGAGCAGTACTTC.

This clonotype was observed at least ten times. This CDR3 reads CASSYSVRNTEAFF. CDR3 in DNA: TGTGCCAGCAGTTACTCGGTCAGAAACACTGAAGCTTTCTTT. The chain recombines TRBV6-2 or TRBV6-3 with TRBJ1-1; D call uncertain. The CDR3 spans 14 residues. The germline V gene has CDR1 MNHEY and CDR2 SVGEGT. Trimming left V 0 bases short and J 2 bases short, with 7 bases between.

Note on this clonotype: This may come from a read error, since a much larger clone is one base off. The chain couples TRBV27 to TRBJ2-1; 10 bases fit TRBD2. CDR1 and CDR2 (germline): MNHEY, SMNVEV (reference sequence). CDR3 length equals 15 residues. CDR3 residues: CASSLRIAGGNAQFF. The CDR3 region has the DNA TGTGCCAGCAGTTTAAGGATAGCGGGGGGCAATGCGCAGTTCTTC.

In its sample, this clonotype was seen many times. J is TRBJ2-3 and V is TRBV28; a possible D gene is TRBD2 (5 bases). This CDR3 comprises 14 residues. CDR1 and CDR2 (germline): MDHEN, SYDVKM. With 6 bases removed from V and 8 bases from J, the gap between germline ends came to 18 bases. The CDR3 DNA reads TGTGCCAGCAGCAGTCTCGGGGTGTACGGTACGCAGTATTTT. This gives the protein CASSSLGVYGTQYF. Variable domain in full (rest from reference TRBV28 and TRBJ2-3): DVKVTQSSRYLVKRTGEKVFLECVQDMDHENMFWYRQDPGLGLRLIYFSYDVKMKEKGDIPEGYSVSREKKERFSLILESASTNQTSMYLCASSSLGVYGTQYFGPGTRLTVL.

This clonotype was detected ten times or more. This chain joins TRBV7-3 and TRBJ2-3, with TRBD1 matching 7 bases. CDR1 and CDR2 (germline): SGHTA, FQGTGA. There are 14 residues in the CDR3. J lost 4 bases, V lost 5 bases, and 6 bases had no gene match. The CDR3 DNA sequence: TGTGCCAGCAGCCCCGGACAGGCTTCAGATACGCAGTATTTT. Encoded protein: CASSPGQASDTQYF. The full variable domain, with the rest looked up from reference TRBV7-3 and TRBJ2-3, is GAGVSQTPSNKVTEKGKYVELRCDPISGHTALYWYRQSLGQGPEFLIYFQGTGAADDSGLPNDRFFAVRPEGSVSTLKIQRTERGDSAVYLCASSPGQASDTQYFGPGTRLTVL.

This clonotype was picked up many times. V is TRBV15 and J is TRBJ2-7; TRBD2 aligns across 7 bases. After removal of 1 base from V and 7 bases from J, the junction contained 7 bases not matched to a gene. Germline V lookup: CDR1 LNHNV, CDR2 YYDKDF (reference sequence). The CDR3 is 14 amino acids. The CDR3, as DNA: TGTGCCACCAGCAGAGGACTAGCCCCGCGGGAGCAGTACTTC. Encoded protein: CATSRGLAPREQYF.

This clonotype was counted at least ten times. The chain has TRBV11-2 and TRBJ2-2; D unclear. The CDR3 has 14 amino acids. The V end was cut by 2 bases, the J end by 1 base, with 5 bases between. The germline CDR1 and CDR2 sequences are SGHAT and FQNNGV. CDR3 amino acids: CASSLQRNTGELFF. CDR3 in DNA: TGTGCCAGCAGCTTACAGCGGAACACCGGGGAGCTGTTTTTT.

This clonotype was observed many times. The rearrangement uses TRBV29-1 and TRBJ1-1; D might be TRBD1 (5 bases). From germline, CDR1 is SQVTM and CDR2 ANQGSEA. The CDR3 is made up of 13 amino acids. V lost 6 bases and J 5 bases, leaving 16 bases between the germline ends. In nucleotides, the CDR3 is TGCAGCGTCATCGGGAGTGCAGGGACTGAAGCTTTCTTT. It encodes CSVIGSAGTEAFF.

This clonotype was found a few times. The chain is built from TRBV5-1 and TRBJ2-4, with 10 positions matching TRBD2. The CDR3 length is 20 residues. Germline assignment: CDR1 SGHRS and CDR2 YFSETQ. Trimming took 2 bases from V and 1 from J; bases not matched to a gene: 15. CDR3 sequence (DNA): TGCGCCAGCAGCTTACTTGGTTGGGCTAGCGGGAGTGTCGCCAAAAACATTCAGTACTTC. It translates to CASSLLGWASGSVAKNIQYF.

As concerns this clonotype: This may arise from a read error, as a much more abundant clone is one base away. V usage is TRBV15 and J usage is TRBJ2-7; TRBD1 might be the D (5 bases). The CDR3 is made up of 13 amino acids. V was clipped by 4 bases and J by 4 bases, with 11 bases between them. Germline CDR1 and CDR2: LNHNV and YYDKDF (reference sequence). Written as DNA, the CDR3 is TGTGCCACCAGCACAGGGTCGGAGTACGAGCAGTACTTC. Translating it yields CATSTGSEYEQYF.

This clonotype was observed at least ten times. The chain uses TRBV4-2 and TRBJ2-2; D is uncertain. Looked up from germline, CDR1 is LGHNA and CDR2 is YNFKEQ. This CDR3 comprises 16 residues. Trimming removed 4 bases from V and 0 bases from J, with 12 bases in between. The CDR3, as DNA: TGTGCCAGCAGCCCAGAGGCGGCGTCGAACACCGGGGAGCTGTTTTTT. This gives the protein CASSPEAASNTGELFF.

This clonotype has at least ten counts. The chain carries TRBV5-5 and TRBJ2-3; no clear D. Germline V gene data show CDR1 as SGHKS and CDR2 as YYEKEE (reference sequence). The CDR3 length is 14 residues. The V end lost 5 bases, the J end lost 4 bases, and 14 bases lay between the germline ends. The DNA of the CDR3 is TGTGCCAGCAGTCCCGGAGCTATATCAGATACGCAGTATTTT. Residues: CASSPGAISDTQYF.

V usage is TRBV20-1 and J usage is TRBJ2-5; no clear D. Germline V gives CDR1 DFQATT, CDR2 SNEGSKA (reference sequence). The CDR3 sequence is 15 residues long. With 5 bases removed from V and 4 bases from J, the gap between germline ends came to 20 bases. The CDR3 spells CSASPPLLGGETQYF. For the CDR3, the DNA is TGCAGTGCTTCTCCCCCTCTCTTGGGTGGAGAGACCCAGTACTTC.

This clonotype was seen many times. The V call is TRBV29-1, the J call TRBJ2-7, with 9 bases matching TRBD2. This CDR3 contains 14 residues. V dropped 4 bases and J dropped 3; count of bases not matched to a gene: 7. CDR1 and CDR2 (germline): SQVTM, ANQGSEA. The CDR3 here is CSVASGLASYEQYF. The DNA of the CDR3 is TGCAGCGTTGCCTCTGGACTAGCGAGCTACGAGCAGTACTTC.

This clonotype has at least ten counts. This sequence joins TRBV9 and TRBJ2-1, with 8 bases that match TRBD2. The V and J ends lost 3 bases and 8 bases, in that order; junction bases with no gene match: 13. CDR1 is SGDLS and CDR2 is YYNGEE in the germline V gene. This CDR3 spans 16 amino acids. The CDR3, as DNA: TGTGCCAGCAGCGCAGCGACGGGACTAGTCATCCATGAGCAGTTCTTC. This encodes CASSAATGLVIHEQFF.

The chain links TRBV5-4 to TRBJ2-3; D is possibly TRBD2 (6 bases). The germline V and J ends were trimmed by 0 bases and 5 bases, with 10 bases remaining between them. Germline loops: CDR1 SGHNT, CDR2 YYREEE (reference sequence). This CDR3 has 14 amino acids. CDR3 bases: TGTGCCAGCAGCTTGGTAGGAGCGGGAGATACGCAGTATTTT. As protein: CASSLVGAGDTQYF.

This clonotype was seen repeatedly, ten times or more. This chain connects TRBV5-1 to TRBJ1-1, with a possible D match to TRBD1 (5 bases). Deletions cut 0 bases from V and 0 bases from J, with 9 bases between. CDR1 is SGHRS and CDR2 is YFSETQ in the germline V gene. This CDR3 has 15 amino acids. CDR3 coding DNA: TGCGCCAGCAGCTTGGAGGGGCAAATGAACACTGAAGCTTTCTTT. It yields the protein CASSLEGQMNTEAFF. The full variable domain, in which reference TRBV5-1 and TRBJ1-1 provide the parts outside the CDR3, is KAGVTQTPRYLIKTRGQQVTLSCSPISGHRSVSWYQQTPGQGLQFLFEYFSETQRNKGNFPGRFSGRQFSNSRSEMNVSTLELGDSALYLCASSLEGQMNTEAFFGQGTRLTVV.

This clonotype was observed many times. This chain uses TRBV5-6 with TRBJ2-7; the match to TRBD2 covers 10 bases. Germline CDR1 is SGHDT and CDR2 is YYEEEE. The trim removed 3 bases at V and 7 bases at J, leaving 7 bases unmatched. The CDR3 extends over 14 amino acids. The CDR3 DNA is TGTGCCAGCAGCTCCCTAGCGGGAGCGAGAGAGCAGTACTTC. Its protein product is CASSSLAGAREQYF.

This clonotype was seen ten or more times. The chain couples TRBV7-2 to TRBJ2-3, with 11 bases identical to TRBD2. With 5 bases clipped from V and 5 bases from J, the junction kept 9 bases outside the gene matches. The germline V gene encodes CDR1 SGHTA and CDR2 FQGNSA. The CDR3 runs 16 residues. The CDR3 nucleotides read TGTGCCAGCAGCCTACTAGCGGGAGTCGGTGGAGATACGCAGTATTTT. Translated: CASSLLAGVGGDTQYF.

There are a few counts of this clonotype. The rearrangement joins TRBV20-1 to TRBJ2-1; 7 positions match TRBD2. J gave up 5 bases and V 0 bases, and 7 bases lay outside the gene matches. The CDR3 sequence is 15 residues long. CDR1 is DFQATT and CDR2 is SNEGSKA in the germline V gene (reference sequence). The CDR3 region is CSARDVLAVNNEQFF. CDR3 nucleotides: TGCAGTGCTAGAGATGTCCTAGCGGTGAACAATGAGCAGTTCTTC.

In its sample, this clonotype was seen a few times. The rearrangement links TRBV5-4 to TRBJ2-5; tentatively, D is TRBD1 or TRBD2 (7 bases each). Germline V gives CDR1 SGHNT, CDR2 YYREEE (reference sequence). The V end was cut by 6 bases, the J end by 1 base, with 19 bases between. The CDR3 extends over 16 amino acids. The CDR3 reads CASTRGGRPAQETQYF. The CDR3, as DNA: TGTGCCAGCACCAGGGGGGGGAGGCCGGCCCAAGAGACCCAGTACTTC.

The sample holds many counts of this clonotype. The gene calls are TRBV4-3 and TRBJ1-1; no reliable D call. V lost 0 bases and J lost 10, with 12 bases in between. Germline loops: CDR1 LGHNA, CDR2 YSLEER. The CDR3 spans 13 residues. The CDR3 DNA sequence: TGCGCCAGCAGCCAAGAGGTGTCTGAGGGAGCTTTCTTT. This codes for CASSQEVSEGAFF.